One and the same sample provided the 32 T cell receptor beta chains below, sequenced in a study of cytomegalovirus exposure and HLA in healthy donors listed by TCRdb under 2017. The library was built by means of the immunoSEQ multiplex PCR assay. For the multiplex PCR, a mixture combining 60 forward primers for TCR Vbeta segments and 13 reverse primers for TCR Jbeta segments was used. TCRdb stores this immuneACCESS table with in-frame sequences only. Part of the clones is absent; in the studies checked, under half of the shortfall reflects unresolved V genes, and no reason is known for the rest. The sample has under 120,000 clones on record, about 80% of them singletons. The ten largest clones add up to around 2.5% of the sample. Sequencing used PBMCs. These receptors were collected from a man in his fifties in good health and CMV-seropositive.

The V and J genes are TRBV7-2 and TRBJ1-2; no clear D gene. Trimming shortened V by 1 base and J by 4 bases, and 16 bases separated the two germline ends. This CDR3 has 16 residues. CDR1 is SGHTA, CDR2 FQGNSA, per germline. CDR3 sequence reads: CASSLGRISRGYGYTF. Here the CDR3 DNA reads TGTGCCAGCAGCTTAGGGCGCATATCAAGAGGCTATGGCTACACCTTC.

The chain carries TRBV9 and TRBJ2-5, with D perhaps matching TRBD2 (5 bases). The DNA end is a closer match to TRBJ2-7, so the J assignment may be wrong. The V gene's germline CDR1 is SGDLS and CDR2 YYNGEE. The CDR3 covers 17 residues. CDR3 amino acids: CASSVEVRRRRQPEQYF. The CDR3, as DNA: TGTGCCAGCAGCGTAGAGGTACGGAGACGGAGGCAACCCGAGCAGTACTTC.

V and J are TRBV2 and TRBJ2-7; 8 positions agree with TRBD2. With 5 bases clipped from V and 1 base from J, the junction kept 13 bases outside the gene matches. CDR1 SNHLY and CDR2 FYNNEI come from the germline V gene. This CDR3 region has 17 residues. The CDR3 reads CASSPLGGEKRSYEQYF. The CDR3 coding sequence is TGTGCCAGCAGTCCCCTCGGGGGGGAGAAGAGGTCCTACGAGCAGTACTTC.

This chain connects TRBV11-2 to TRBJ2-5; 7 nucleotides agree with TRBD1. This CDR3 spans 15 amino acids. Looked up from germline, CDR1 is SGHAT and CDR2 is FQNNGV. The ends lost 5 bases at V and 2 bases at J; junction bases unmatched: 8. The CDR3 DNA is TGTGCCAGCAGCCGTCGTTGGGACAGTCAAGAGACCCAGTACTTC. As protein: CASSRRWDSQETQYF.

This clone showed up just once. The chain carries TRBV7-9 and TRBJ2-1; perhaps TRBD2 as D (5 bases). Trimming took 1 base from V and 4 from J, leaving 11 bases between them. The CDR3 has 15 residues. Germline V gene sequence: CDR1 SEHNR, CDR2 FQNEAQ (reference sequence). The CDR3 nucleotides read TGTGCCAGCAGCTTAGGCGGGTCCGTATACAATGAGCAGTTCTTC. Amino acids: CASSLGGSVYNEQFF.

J is TRBJ2-3 and V is TRBV27; 13 bases align to TRBD2. CDR3 length: 19 residues. V trimming: 3 bases; J trimming: 2 bases; junction bases outside the gene matches: 11. From germline, CDR1 is MNHEY and CDR2 SMNVEV (reference sequence). As DNA, the CDR3 is TGTGCCAGCAGTTTCAAGACCCGGACTAGCGGGAGACACACAGATACGCAGTATTTT. This encodes CASSFKTRTSGRHTDTQYF.

The chain couples TRBV2 to TRBJ2-5; D is undetermined. CDR3 length: 11 amino acids. V was shortened by 4 bases and J by 5 bases, with 5 bases between the two germline ends. Looked up from germline, CDR1 is SNHLY and CDR2 is FYNNEI. Written as DNA, the CDR3 is TGTGCCAGCAGTGCTGAGGAGACCCAGTACTTC. This translates into CASSAEETQYF.

The chain recombines TRBV7-9 with TRBJ1-2, with D possibly matching TRBD1 (5 bases). Germline CDR1 SEHNR, CDR2 FQNEAQ (reference sequence). Trimming cost V 1 base and J 4 bases, with 10 bases left between them. The CDR3 loop spans 14 amino acids. The CDR3 protein is CASSLGGDTYGYTF. Written as DNA, the CDR3 is TGTGCCAGCAGCTTAGGGGGCGATACCTATGGCTACACCTTC.

The CDR3 reads CASSQAQGRGNEKLFF. In nucleotides, the CDR3 is TGTGCCAGCAGCCAAGCCCAGGGCAGGGGGAACGAAAAACTGTTTTTT. The V call is TRBV4-2, the J call TRBJ1-4; TRBD1 matches at 7 bases. Germline lookup yields CDR1 LGHNA and CDR2 YNFKEQ. The CDR3 sequence is 16 residues long. Losses at the gene ends were 1 base for V and 8 bases for J; bases not matched to a gene: 10.

The chain combines TRBV11-2 with TRBJ2-6, with TRBD1 matching 11 bases. The CDR3 sequence is 17 residues long. Trimming removed 2 bases from V and 2 bases from J; junction bases left unmatched: 2. Germline loops: CDR1 SGHAT, CDR2 FQNNGV. Here the CDR3 DNA reads TGTGCCAGCAGCTTAAGGACAGGGGGCCCTGGGGCCAACGTCCTGACTTTC. Its translation: CASSLRTGGPGANVLTF.

This clone was counted a few times. The CDR3 nucleotides read TGTGCCAGTAGTGCCGGGACAGGGGTCCGAACCTACGAGCAGTACTTC. This encodes CASSAGTGVRTYEQYF. The V gene is TRBV19, the J gene TRBJ2-7, with 10 positions matching TRBD1. Germline CDR1 and CDR2: LNHDA and SQIVND (reference sequence). The CDR3 contains 16 residues. The V and J ends lost 5 bases and 2 bases, in that order; junction bases with no gene match: 9.

The chain combines TRBV6-1 with TRBJ2-2, with D maybe TRBD1 (5 bases). There are 17 residues in the CDR3. In germline, CDR1 is MNHNS, CDR2 SASEGT. Trimming took off 3 bases at V and 0 bases at J, with 14 bases between the two ends. The CDR3, as DNA: TGTGCCAGCAGTGACCCCCTGGCGACAGCGAACACCGGGGAGCTGTTTTTT. Its translation is CASSDPLATANTGELFF.

The V call is TRBV5-1, the J call TRBJ2-3; 7 bases are a match to TRBD1. This CDR3 comprises 14 residues. Germline V gene sequence: CDR1 SGHRS, CDR2 YFSETQ. The V gene end was trimmed by 5 bases and the J gene end by 2 bases; junction bases not matched to a gene: 5. CDR3 region: CASRLQGYTDTQYF. Written as DNA, the CDR3 is TGCGCCAGCAGATTACAGGGGTACACAGATACGCAGTATTTT.

The V gene is TRBV2, the J gene TRBJ1-1; 9 bases agree with TRBD1. Per the germline V gene, CDR1 is SNHLY and CDR2 is FYNNEI. V was pared by 8 bases and J by 4 bases, with 8 bases of the junction left unmatched. The CDR3 has 14 residues. As DNA, the CDR3 is TGTGCCAGCGGCACCGGGACAGGGAGCACTGAAGCTTTCTTT. Translation: CASGTGTGSTEAFF.

The rearrangement joins TRBV11-2 to TRBJ1-1; TRBD1 aligns across 8 bases. The CDR3 runs 18 residues. The V gene end was trimmed by 6 bases and the J gene end by 5 bases; junction bases not matched to a gene: 20. The germline gives CDR1 SGHAT, CDR2 FQNNGV. The CDR3 sequence: CASSFHATGVGVQTEAFF. The CDR3 DNA is TGTGCCAGCAGTTTTCACGCGACAGGGGTGGGGGTACAGACTGAAGCTTTCTTT.

This chain joins TRBV7-2 and TRBJ2-7; 10 bases are shared with TRBD2. Germline V lookup: CDR1 SGHTA, CDR2 FQGNSA. V shed 5 bases and J 4 bases; nucleotides not matched to a gene: 11. CDR3 length: 16 residues. CDR3 sequence reads: CASSIRASGSLYEQYF. The CDR3 coding sequence is TGTGCCAGCAGCATAAGGGCTAGCGGGAGCTTGTACGAGCAGTACTTC. Full variable domain (rest looked up from reference TRBV7-2 and TRBJ2-7): GAGVSQSPSNKVTEKGKDVELRCDPISGHTALYWYRQSLGQGLEFLIYFQGNSAPDKSGLPSDRFSAERTGGSVSTLTIQRTQQEDSAVYLCASSIRASGSLYEQYFGPGTRLTVT.

This clone has a handful of counts. The CDR3, as DNA: TGTGCCATCAGTGAGCCGGGCGGGAGTGGAGATACGCAGTATTTT. Protein sequence: CAISEPGGSGDTQYF. The chain couples TRBV10-3 to TRBJ2-3; the match to TRBD2 covers 7 bases. Germline trimming cut 2 bases from V and 5 bases from J; bases unmatched to any gene: 7. The V gene's germline CDR1 is ENHRY and CDR2 SYGVKD. CDR3 length: 15 residues.

The chain employs TRBV19 and TRBJ1-5; 9 bases are shared with TRBD1. The germline gives CDR1 LNHDA, CDR2 SQIVND (reference sequence). The junction had 6 bases not matched to a gene; V was cut back by 3 bases and J by 6 bases. This CDR3 has 15 amino acids. The CDR3 region is CASSITQQGAQPQHF. Here the CDR3 DNA reads TGTGCCAGTAGTATCACCCAACAGGGGGCTCAGCCCCAGCATTTT.

The rearrangement joins TRBV7-9 to TRBJ1-2, with a weak D call TRBD1 (6 bases). Germline loops: CDR1 SEHNR, CDR2 FQNEAQ (reference sequence). CDR3 length equals 15 residues. The ends were cut back, 1 base at V and 3 bases at J, with 12 bases in the middle. Here the CDR3 reads CASSLGGGQDYGYTF. The CDR3 DNA sequence: TGTGCCAGCAGCTTAGGGGGGGGGCAAGACTATGGCTACACCTTC.

The V and J genes are TRBV6-1 and TRBJ2-1; 10 positions agree with TRBD2. The CDR3 extends over 15 amino acids. Germline V gene lookup returns CDR1 MNHNS and CDR2 SASEGT. Trimming took 2 bases from V and 7 from J; bases not matched to a gene: 5. CDR3 region: CASSERTSGLNEQFF. CDR3 DNA sequence: TGTGCCAGCAGTGAAAGGACTAGCGGACTTAATGAGCAGTTCTTC.

The V gene is TRBV5-1, the J gene TRBJ2-1; 8 bases are shared with TRBD1. The CDR3 sequence is 15 residues long. The junction had 8 bases not matched to a gene; V was cut back by 0 bases and J by 9 bases. Germline loops: CDR1 SGHRS, CDR2 YFSETQ. The CDR3 reads CASSLDQGALGEQFF. DNA for the CDR3: TGCGCCAGCAGCTTGGATCAGGGGGCGCTCGGTGAGCAGTTCTTC.

This chain joins TRBV5-1 and TRBJ1-4; tentative D call: TRBD1 (6 bases). There are 16 residues in the CDR3. Germline V gene sequence: CDR1 SGHRS, CDR2 YFSETQ. V shed 7 bases and J shed 2 bases, with 18 bases lying between them. In DNA form, the CDR3 reads TGCGCCAGCGCCAGGGACACCCGCCGGACTAATGAAAAACTGTTTTTT. Amino acids: CASARDTRRTNEKLFF.

In this sample, this clone turned up a few times. V is TRBV5-5 and J is TRBJ1-2; TRBD1 might be the D (5 bases). This CDR3 region has 14 residues. V was trimmed by 6 bases and J by 3 bases, leaving 15 bases between them. Germline lookup yields CDR1 SGHKS and CDR2 YYEKEE (reference sequence). The DNA for the CDR3 is TGTGCCAGCAACACCCAGGGAAACGACTATGGCTACACCTTC. Amino acids: CASNTQGNDYGYTF.

This clone is a singleton in its sample. The chain links TRBV27 to TRBJ2-5; 8 bases are a match to TRBD1. With V trimmed by 2 bases and J by 2 bases, 10 bases remained unmatched. CDR1 MNHEY and CDR2 SMNVEV come from the germline V gene (reference sequence). This CDR3 contains 17 residues. CDR3 nucleotide sequence: TGTGCCAGCAGTTTAGACCCCGGCAGGGGGCGGCAAGAGACCCAGTACTTC. It codes for CASSLDPGRGRQETQYF.

The sample holds a few counts of this clone. The chain uses TRBV5-5 and TRBJ1-2; the D is unclear. The V gene lost 0 bases and the J gene lost 7 bases, with 7 bases spanning the gap. Germline V gene lookup returns CDR1 SGHKS and CDR2 YYEKEE (reference sequence). The CDR3 is 12 amino acids. The chain's CDR3 is CASSLEWPGYTF. CDR3 bases: TGTGCCAGCAGCTTGGAGTGGCCTGGCTACACCTTC.

Details on this clone: This sample includes further DNA sequences coding for the same CDR3. The chain has TRBV7-9 and TRBJ1-3; the match to TRBD1 covers 10 bases. Germline trimming cut 5 bases from V and 8 bases from J; bases unmatched to any gene: 15. The germline CDR1 and CDR2 sequences are SEHNR and FQNEAQ (reference sequence). CDR3 size: 17 residues. The CDR3 DNA is TGTGCCAGCAGCCTAAATGGGACAGGGGAAGAAGTATACACCATATATTTT. Amino acids: CASSLNGTGEEVYTIYF.

The rearrangement links TRBV7-2 to TRBJ1-4, with D tentatively TRBD1 (5 bases). The V end lost 2 bases, the J end lost 7 bases, and 8 bases lay between the germline ends. Germline V gene lookup returns CDR1 SGHTA and CDR2 FQGNSA. This CDR3 comprises 13 residues. CDR3 loop: CASSLRTSEKLFF. In DNA, the CDR3 is TGTGCCAGCAGCTTACGGACATCTGAAAAACTGTTTTTT.

The chain couples TRBV2 to TRBJ2-3; TRBD1 is a possible D gene (6 bases). The CDR3 runs to 14 residues. Trimming took off 6 bases at V and 0 bases at J, with 10 bases between the two ends. The germline gives CDR1 SNHLY, CDR2 FYNNEI. The chain's CDR3 is CASRRTGSTDTQYF. The CDR3 DNA reads as TGTGCCAGCAGGAGAACAGGGAGCACAGATACGCAGTATTTT.

The V and J genes are TRBV5-1 and TRBJ2-5; TRBD1 matches at 8 bases. This CDR3 region has 15 residues. Germline V gene sequence: CDR1 SGHRS, CDR2 YFSETQ. The trim removed 0 bases at V and 5 bases at J, leaving 6 bases unmatched. This CDR3 reads CASSLEGRGPETQYF. The CDR3 nucleotides read TGCGCCAGCAGCTTGGAAGGCAGGGGGCCGGAGACCCAGTACTTC.

This chain connects TRBV5-6 to TRBJ2-2; D unresolved. CDR3 length equals 15 residues. V shed 4 bases and J shed 1 base, with 11 bases lying between them. Germline assignment: CDR1 SGHDT and CDR2 YYEEEE. The CDR3 DNA sequence: TGTGCCAGCAGCGTAGTTTCGCTGAACACCGGGGAGCTGTTTTTT. Protein product: CASSVVSLNTGELFF.

This clone has only one observation. The chain combines TRBV7-2 with TRBJ1-1; D not resolved. CDR1 is SGHTA and CDR2 is FQGNSA in the germline V gene. This CDR3 region has 13 residues. V was shortened by 4 bases and J by 1 base, with 7 bases between the two germline ends. The CDR3 DNA reads TGTGCCAGCAGCTCGACAAAGAACACTGAAGCTTTCTTT. Encoded protein: CASSSTKNTEAFF.

The chain couples TRBV19 to TRBJ2-1; weak D call: TRBD1 (5 bases). The CDR3 length is 14 residues. Germline-derived CDR1 and CDR2 are LNHDA and SQIVND (reference sequence). V lost 2 bases, J lost 5 bases, and 10 bases lay in between. The CDR3 sequence: CASSIFDSNNEQFF. The CDR3 DNA is TGTGCCAGTAGTATATTCGACAGTAACAATGAGCAGTTCTTC. Drawing the rest from reference TRBV19 and TRBJ2-1, the complete variable domain is DGGITQSPKYLFRKEGQNVTLSCEQNLNHDAMYWYRQDPGQGLRLIYYSQIVNDFQKGDIAEGYSVSREKKESFPLTVTSAQKNPTAFYLCASSIFDSNNEQFFGPGTRLTVL.